This T cell receptor beta chain came from a study of technical replicates of blood from a handful of donors. CDR3 length: 15 amino acids. Germline lookup yields CDR1 LNHDA and CDR2 SQIVND (reference sequence). The V and J ends lost 6 bases and 6 bases, in that order; junction bases with no gene match: 8. Libraries were prepared by immunoSEQ multiplex PCR; TCRdb keeps only in-frame clonotypes and omits some of them. The sample has under 65,000 clones, roughly 90% seen once. Sequenced: PBMCs. The chain is built from TRBV19 and TRBJ2-1; 10 positions agree with TRBD1. The receptor was isolated from a human donor in good health. Some clones in this sample may be carry-over from other donors' samples. The CDR3 is CASSLDRGPSNEQFF. The CDR3 nucleotides are TGTGCCAGTAGCTTAGACAGGGGGCCCTCCAATGAGCAGTTCTTC.